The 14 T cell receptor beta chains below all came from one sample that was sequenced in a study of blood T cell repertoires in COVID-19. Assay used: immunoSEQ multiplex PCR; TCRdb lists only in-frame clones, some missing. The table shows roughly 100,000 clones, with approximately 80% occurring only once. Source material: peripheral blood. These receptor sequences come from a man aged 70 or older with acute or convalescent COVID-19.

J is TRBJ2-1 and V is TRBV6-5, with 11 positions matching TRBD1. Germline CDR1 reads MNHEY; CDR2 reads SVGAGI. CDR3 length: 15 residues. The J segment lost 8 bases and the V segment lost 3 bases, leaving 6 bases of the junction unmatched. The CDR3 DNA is TGTGCCAGCAGTTATGGGGACAGGGGGTTCGATGAGCAGTTCTTC. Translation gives CASSYGDRGFDEQFF.

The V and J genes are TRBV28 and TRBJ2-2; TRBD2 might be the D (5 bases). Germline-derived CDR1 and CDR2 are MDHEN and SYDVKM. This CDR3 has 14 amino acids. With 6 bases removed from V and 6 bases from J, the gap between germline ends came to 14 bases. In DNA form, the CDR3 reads TGTGCCAGCAGAGACTCCGGGGAAGCCGGGGAGCTGTTTTTT. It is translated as CASRDSGEAGELFF. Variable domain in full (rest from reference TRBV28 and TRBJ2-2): DVKVTQSSRYLVKRTGEKVFLECVQDMDHENMFWYRQDPGLGLRLIYFSYDVKMKEKGDIPEGYSVSREKKERFSLILESASTNQTSMYLCASRDSGEAGELFFGEGSRLTVL.

In DNA form, the CDR3 reads TGCGCCAGCAGCCCTCATAGCGGGAGGGCCGGCTACAATGAGCAGTTCTTC. Its protein product is CASSPHSGRAGYNEQFF. This rearrangement joins TRBV4-3 to TRBJ2-1, with 11 bases aligning to TRBD2. The germline gives CDR1 LGHNA, CDR2 YSLEER. The CDR3 runs 17 residues. J gave up 3 bases and V 4 bases, and 8 bases lay outside the gene matches.

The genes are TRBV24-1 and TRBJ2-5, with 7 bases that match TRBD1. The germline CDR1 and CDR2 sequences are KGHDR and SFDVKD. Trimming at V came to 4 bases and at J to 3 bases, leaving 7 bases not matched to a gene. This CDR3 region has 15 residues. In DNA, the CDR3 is TGTGCCACCAGTGACCGAGACAGGGTTGAAGAGACCCAGTACTTC. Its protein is CATSDRDRVEETQYF.

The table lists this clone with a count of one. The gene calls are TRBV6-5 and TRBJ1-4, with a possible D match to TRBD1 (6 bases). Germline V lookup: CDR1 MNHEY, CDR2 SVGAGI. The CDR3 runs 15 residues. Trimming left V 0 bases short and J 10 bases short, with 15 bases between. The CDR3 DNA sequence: TGTGCCAGCAGTTACTCACTCGGACAGCAAGGAAAACTGTTTTTT. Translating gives CASSYSLGQQGKLFF.

The CDR3 sequence: CASSLALGYTF. The CDR3 DNA sequence: TGTGCCAGCAGCTTAGCTCTTGGCTACACCTTC. The chain couples TRBV7-9 to TRBJ1-2; no clear D. The CDR3 has 11 amino acids. CDR1 SEHNR and CDR2 FQNEAQ come from the germline V gene (reference sequence). The germline V and J ends were trimmed by 0 bases and 7 bases, with 3 bases remaining between them.

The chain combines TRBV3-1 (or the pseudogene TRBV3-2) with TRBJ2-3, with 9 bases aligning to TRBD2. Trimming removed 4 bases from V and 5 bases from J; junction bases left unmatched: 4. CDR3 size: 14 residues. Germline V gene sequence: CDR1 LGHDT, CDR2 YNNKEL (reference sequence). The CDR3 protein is CASSPSGARDTQYF. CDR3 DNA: TGTGCCAGCAGCCCTAGCGGGGCTCGAGATACGCAGTATTTT.

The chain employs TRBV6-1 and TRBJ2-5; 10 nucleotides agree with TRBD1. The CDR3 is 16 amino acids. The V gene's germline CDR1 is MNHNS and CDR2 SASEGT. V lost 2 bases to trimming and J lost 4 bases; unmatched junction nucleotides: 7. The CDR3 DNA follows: TGTGCCAGCAGTGAATTCGGGACAGGGGTTCGAGAGACCCAGTACTTC. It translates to CASSEFGTGVRETQYF.

CDR3 DNA sequence: TGTGCCAGCAGCATTGACAGGGGGGTTAGTTCACCCCTCCACTTT. Amino acids: CASSIDRGVSSPLHF. The V gene is TRBV5-6, the J gene TRBJ1-6; TRBD1 matches 9 bases. V shed 4 bases and J 9 bases; nucleotides not matched to a gene: 8. From germline, CDR1 is SGHDT and CDR2 YYEEEE. The CDR3 totals 15 residues.

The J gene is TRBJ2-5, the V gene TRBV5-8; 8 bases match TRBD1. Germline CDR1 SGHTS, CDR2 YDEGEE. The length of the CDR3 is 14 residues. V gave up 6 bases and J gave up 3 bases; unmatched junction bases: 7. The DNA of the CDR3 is TGTGCCAGCATAAGACAGGGGTGGGAAGAGACCCAGTACTTC. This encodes CASIRQGWEETQYF.

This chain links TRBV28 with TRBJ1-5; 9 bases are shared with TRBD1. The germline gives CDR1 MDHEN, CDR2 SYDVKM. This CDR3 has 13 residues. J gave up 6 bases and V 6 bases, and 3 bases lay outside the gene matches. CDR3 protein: CASRDRGTQPQHF. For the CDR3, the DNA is TGTGCCAGCAGGGACAGGGGAACTCAGCCCCAGCATTTT.

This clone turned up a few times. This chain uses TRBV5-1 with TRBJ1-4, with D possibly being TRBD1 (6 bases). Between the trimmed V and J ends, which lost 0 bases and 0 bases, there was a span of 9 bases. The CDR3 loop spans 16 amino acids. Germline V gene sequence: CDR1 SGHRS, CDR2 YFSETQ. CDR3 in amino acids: CASSLGEGATNEKLFF. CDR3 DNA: TGCGCCAGCAGCTTGGGCGAGGGGGCAACTAATGAAAAACTGTTTTTT.

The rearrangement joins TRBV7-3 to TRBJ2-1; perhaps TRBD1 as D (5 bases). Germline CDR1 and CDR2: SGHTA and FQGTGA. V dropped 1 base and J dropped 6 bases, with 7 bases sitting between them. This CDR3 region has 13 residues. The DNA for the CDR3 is TGTGCCAGCAGCTTAAAAGGGGTCAATGAGCAGTTCTTC. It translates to CASSLKGVNEQFF. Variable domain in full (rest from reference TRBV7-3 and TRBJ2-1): GAGVSQTPSNKVTEKGKYVELRCDPISGHTALYWYRQSLGQGPEFLIYFQGTGAADDSGLPNDRFFAVRPEGSVSTLKIQRTERGDSAVYLCASSLKGVNEQFFGPGTRLTVL.

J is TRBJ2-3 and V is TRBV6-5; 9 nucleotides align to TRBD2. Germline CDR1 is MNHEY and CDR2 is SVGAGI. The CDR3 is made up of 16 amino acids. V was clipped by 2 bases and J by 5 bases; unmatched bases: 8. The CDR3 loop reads CASSYPGLAGLDTQYF. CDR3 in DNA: TGTGCCAGCAGTTACCCCGGCCTAGCGGGGTTAGATACGCAGTATTTT.